The present T cell receptor beta chain was sequenced within a study of long-term antiretroviral therapy in people with HIV. This clone was seen only once. What it recognizes is unknown. Findings of the study overall: HIV repertoire CDR3 lengths ranged less widely than those of controls. Repertoire composition at all time points was dominated by clones that had expanded before ART.

Each HIV-infected participant was given treatment in the United States. CDR3 size: 16 residues. With 1 base clipped from V and 4 bases from J, the junction kept 10 bases outside the gene matches. Germline-derived CDR1 and CDR2 are SGHNT and YYREEE (reference sequence). They ran version v3.0 of the immunoSEQ assay at survey level. Sequencing set out to capture about 40,000-50,000 T-cell genomes per sample. Some clones are missing from TCRdb's copy, which holds only in-frame ones; the method was immunoSEQ multiplex PCR. Seen here are fewer than 25,000 clones, over 75% observed once, and the top ten hold around 7.2%.

The V call is TRBV5-4, the J call TRBJ2-5; 7 nucleotides line up with TRBD2. The clonotype was recovered from a man aged 25-45 years with HIV. The sample was unsorted PBMCs, taken 1.5 years after starting antiretroviral therapy. The chain's CDR3 is CASSLWGGPKSETQYF. The DNA of the CDR3 is TGTGCCAGCAGCTTGTGGGGGGGACCCAAGTCAGAGACCCAGTACTTC.